What follows is one TCR beta chain and its context. Antigen: not known. The entry originates in a study of cytomegalovirus exposure and HLA in healthy donors. The PCR was carried out with 60 Vbeta primers and 13 Jbeta primers. Repertoires were generated with immunoSEQ multiplex PCR, while TCRdb's copy carries only in-frame clones and drops some. The data hold some 200,000 clones, with roughly 80% observed a single time. This CDR3 spans 11 amino acids. CDR1 DFQATT and CDR2 SNEGSKA come from the germline V gene (reference sequence). Trimming cost V 8 bases and J 6 bases, with 13 bases left between them. Broader study findings: A later analysis found common viral pathogens apparently linked to several of the most significant clusters. Later on, an analysis showed TCR association rates differing by HLA locus, with DRB1 the most and HLA-C the fewest. Overall, approximately 150 TCR beta chains were annotated as cytomegalovirus-associated.

The sequence came from a man aged 45 to 65 in good health and CMV-seronegative. Material for sequencing was PBMCs. V and J are TRBV20-1 and TRBJ1-2; the D is unclear. The CDR3 sequence is CSSTLGDGYTF. CDR3 in DNA: TGCAGTTCGACCCTAGGAGATGGCTACACCTTC.